This is a list of T cell receptor beta chains from one sample in a study of OX40 agonist ivuxolimab in advanced cancers. The table came from immunoSEQ multiplex PCR; TCRdb's copy has only in-frame clones and leaves some out. The sample has more than 55,000 clones; 88% are singletons. The sequencing used CD4+ or CD8+ T cells sorted from blood, collected in a trial of the OX40 agonist ivuxolimab. These receptor sequences come from an adult with an advanced solid tumor such as melanoma, head and neck, liver or kidney cancer. Both conserved end residues are part of each CDR3. D genes are given only for firm matches. Only part of the rows carry a size: once, few, many, or a class if the clone is expanded.

CDR3aa | CDR3nt | v_gene | abundance | d_gene | j_gene
CASSLLTTLSSYEQYF | TGCGCCAGCAGCTTGTTAACAACTCTGAGCTCCTACGAGCAGTACTTC | TRBV5-1 | . | . | TRBJ2-7
CASSLDLGLSTGELFF | TGTGCCAGCAGCTTGGATTTGGGCCTCTCCACCGGGGAGCTGTTTTTT | TRBV5-8 | once | . | TRBJ2-2
CASSKDSLLSYEQYF | TGCGCCAGCAGCAAGGACAGCTTACTCTCCTACGAGCAGTACTTC | TRBV5-1 | . | . | TRBJ2-7
CASSWYFLAAEAGTDTQYF | TGTGCCAGTAGTTGGTATTTTCTAGCGGCCGAAGCAGGGACAGATACGCAGTATTTT | TRBV19 | . | TRBD2 | TRBJ2-3
CSVEEGQGATDTQYF | TGCAGCGTTGAAGAGGGACAGGGGGCTACAGATACGCAGTATTTT | TRBV29-1 | . | TRBD1 | TRBJ2-3
CASSQLTSGSETQYF | TGTGCCAGCAGCCAACTGACTAGCGGGAGTGAGACCCAGTACTTC | TRBV7-2 | . | TRBD2 | TRBJ2-5
CASKSYTPWEQYF | TGTGCCAGCAAAAGCTACACCCCTTGGGAGCAGTACTTC | TRBV6-1 | . | . | TRBJ2-7
CASRRGGEAFF | TGCGCCAGCAGGAGGGGAGGCGAAGCTTTCTTT | TRBV5-1 | . | . | TRBJ1-1
CASSLLDRGEQYF | TGTGCCAGCAGTTTACTGGACAGGGGCGAGCAGTACTTC | TRBV27 | . | TRBD1 | TRBJ2-7
CASSLGTWGGSEQYF | TGTGCCAGCAGTTTAGGCACGTGGGGCGGGAGCGAGCAGTACTTC | TRBV28 | . | TRBD2 | TRBJ2-7
CASSPGQGNTEAFF | TGTGCCAGCAGCCCGGGACAGGGGAACACTGAAGCTTTCTTT | TRBV9 | . | TRBD1 | TRBJ1-1
CASSFTGLNTEAFF | TGTGCCAGCAGCTTCACAGGTTTGAACACTGAAGCTTTCTTT | TRBV7-9 | . | . | TRBJ1-1
CASSPWGNEQFF | TGTGCCAGTAGTCCTTGGGGGAATGAGCAGTTCTTC | TRBV28 | once | . | TRBJ2-1
CATISSGGTSSYEQYF | TGTGCCACAATTAGTAGCGGGGGGACGAGCTCCTACGAGCAGTACTTC | TRBV28 | . | TRBD2 | TRBJ2-7
CASISEGGLYEQYF | TGTGCCAGCATATCGGAAGGCGGACTCTACGAGCAGTACTTC | TRBV28 | . | . | TRBJ2-7
CASSLTRQGGNTGELFF | TGTGCCAGCAGCTTAACAAGACAGGGGGGAAACACCGGGGAGCTGTTTTTT | TRBV7-8 | . | TRBD1 | TRBJ2-2
CASSLASDRPGRYGYTF | TGCGCCAGCAGCTTGGCATCGGACCGACCGGGTCGGTATGGCTACACCTTC | TRBV5-1 | . | . | TRBJ1-2
CASSSGGRQETQYF | TGCGCCAGCAGCAGCGGGGGACGCCAAGAGACCCAGTACTTC | TRBV5-1 | . | TRBD2 | TRBJ2-5
CASSTRTGGAEGYTF | TGTGCCAGCAGCACGCGGACAGGGGGCGCGGAAGGCTACACCTTC | TRBV7-2 | once | TRBD1 | TRBJ1-2
CAISPTGDEQYF | TGTGCCATCAGCCCGACAGGGGACGAGCAGTACTTC | TRBV10-3 | few | TRBD1 | TRBJ2-7
CASSEFTGLDPREQYF | TGCGCCAGCAGCGAATTTACGGGACTAGACCCTCGCGAGCAGTACTTC | TRBV4-3 | . | TRBD2 | TRBJ2-7
CASSKWDTPGQGPYEQYF | TGTGCCAGCAGCAAGTGGGACACTCCGGGACAGGGCCCTTACGAGCAGTACTTC | TRBV2 | . | TRBD1 | TRBJ2-7